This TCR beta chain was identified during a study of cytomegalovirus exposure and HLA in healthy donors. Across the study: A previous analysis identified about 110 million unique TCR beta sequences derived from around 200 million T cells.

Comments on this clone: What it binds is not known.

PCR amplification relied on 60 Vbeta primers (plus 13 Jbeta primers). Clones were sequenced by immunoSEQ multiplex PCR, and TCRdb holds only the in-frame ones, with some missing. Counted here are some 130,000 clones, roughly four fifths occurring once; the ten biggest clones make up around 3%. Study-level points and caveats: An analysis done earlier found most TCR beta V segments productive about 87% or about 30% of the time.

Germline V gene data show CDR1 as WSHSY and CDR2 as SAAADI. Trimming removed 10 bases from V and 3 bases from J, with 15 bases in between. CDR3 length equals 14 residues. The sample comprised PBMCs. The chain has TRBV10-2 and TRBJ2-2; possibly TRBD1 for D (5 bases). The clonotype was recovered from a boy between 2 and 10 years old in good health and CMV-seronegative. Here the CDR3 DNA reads TGCGCCATCCAGGGCCCTGGGGACACCGGGGAGCTGTTTTTT. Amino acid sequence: CAIQGPGDTGELFF.